This TCR beta chain was captured by sequencing in a study of T cells after yellow fever vaccination. Study information: Preparation used SMART-Seq v4 Ultra Low Input for the low-cell-number fractions. Study findings and constraints: Overlap between CD4 and CD8 compartments was detected for a small share of clonotypes.

TCRdb ran MiXCR on the 5' RACE reads and lists one entry per CDR3 protein. This table holds fewer than 500,000 distinct CDR3 sequences, over 15% found once. This clonotype was found a few times. Its target is unknown. The germline V gene has CDR1 SGHDT and CDR2 YYEEEE. The V gene end was trimmed by 0 bases and the J gene end by 5 bases; junction bases not matched to a gene: 5. The CDR3 is made up of 16 amino acids. The chain is built from TRBV5-6 and TRBJ2-5, with TRBD1 matching 12 bases. The material was PBMCs, obtained before the yellow fever booster vaccination. The clonotype comes from a man younger than 35 who received the YFV17D yellow fever vaccine. As DNA, the CDR3 is TGTGCCAGCAGCTTGGCCGGGACAGGGGGCTACGAGACCCAGTACTTC. Its protein is CASSLAGTGGYETQYF.